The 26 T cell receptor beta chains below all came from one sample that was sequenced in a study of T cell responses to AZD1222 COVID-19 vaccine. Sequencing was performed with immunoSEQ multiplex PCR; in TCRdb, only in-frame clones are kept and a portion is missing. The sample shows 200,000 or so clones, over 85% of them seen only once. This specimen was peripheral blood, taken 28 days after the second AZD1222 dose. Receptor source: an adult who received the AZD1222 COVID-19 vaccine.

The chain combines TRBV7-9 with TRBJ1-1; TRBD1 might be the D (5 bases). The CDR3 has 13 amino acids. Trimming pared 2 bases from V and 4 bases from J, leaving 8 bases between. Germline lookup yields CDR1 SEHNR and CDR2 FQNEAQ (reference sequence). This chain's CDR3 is CASSLQGSTEAFF. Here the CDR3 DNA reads TGTGCCAGCAGCTTACAGGGTTCCACTGAAGCTTTCTTT.

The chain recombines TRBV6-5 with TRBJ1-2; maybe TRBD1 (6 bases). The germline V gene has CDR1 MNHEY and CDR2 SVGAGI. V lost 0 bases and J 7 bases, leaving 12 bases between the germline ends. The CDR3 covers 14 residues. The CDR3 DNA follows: TGTGCCAGCAGTTACTCACCAGGGGCGCTTGGCTACACCTTC. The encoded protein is CASSYSPGALGYTF.

The DNA for the CDR3 is TGTGCCAGCGGAAAGGCCCACGGAAACACCGGGGAGCTGTTTTTT. Its protein is CASGKAHGNTGELFF. The V gene is TRBV21-1, the J gene TRBJ2-2. TRBV21-1 is termed a pseudogene. The CDR3 spans 15 residues.

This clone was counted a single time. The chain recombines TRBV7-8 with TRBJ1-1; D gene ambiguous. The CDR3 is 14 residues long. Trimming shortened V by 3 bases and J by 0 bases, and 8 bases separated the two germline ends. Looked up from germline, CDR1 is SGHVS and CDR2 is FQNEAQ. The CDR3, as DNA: TGTGCCAGCAGCTTCCTCGGATTGAACACTGAAGCTTTCTTT. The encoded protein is CASSFLGLNTEAFF.

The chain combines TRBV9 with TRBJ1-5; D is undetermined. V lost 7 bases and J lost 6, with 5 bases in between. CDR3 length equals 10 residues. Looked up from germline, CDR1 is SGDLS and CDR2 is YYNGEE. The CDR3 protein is CASGCQPQHF. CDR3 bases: TGTGCCAGCGGGTGTCAGCCCCAGCATTTT.

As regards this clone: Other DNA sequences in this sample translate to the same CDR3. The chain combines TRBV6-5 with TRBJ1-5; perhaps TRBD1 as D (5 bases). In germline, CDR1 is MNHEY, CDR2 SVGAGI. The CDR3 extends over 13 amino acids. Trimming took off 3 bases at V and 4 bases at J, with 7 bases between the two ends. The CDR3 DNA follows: TGTGCCAGCAGTTATGGGGGAAATCAGCCCCAGCATTTT. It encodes CASSYGGNQPQHF.

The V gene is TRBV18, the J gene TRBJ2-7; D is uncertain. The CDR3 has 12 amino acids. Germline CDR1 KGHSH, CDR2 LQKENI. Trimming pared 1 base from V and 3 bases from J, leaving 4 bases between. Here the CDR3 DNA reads TGTGCCAGCTCACCACAGGACTACGAGCAGTACTTC. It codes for CASSPQDYEQYF.

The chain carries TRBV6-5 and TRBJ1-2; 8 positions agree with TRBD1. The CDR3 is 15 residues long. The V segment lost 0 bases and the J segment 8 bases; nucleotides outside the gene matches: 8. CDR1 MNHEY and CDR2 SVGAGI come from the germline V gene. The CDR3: CASSYSLRGLEGYTF. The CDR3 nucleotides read TGTGCCAGCAGTTACTCGCTCAGGGGGCTGGAAGGCTACACCTTC.

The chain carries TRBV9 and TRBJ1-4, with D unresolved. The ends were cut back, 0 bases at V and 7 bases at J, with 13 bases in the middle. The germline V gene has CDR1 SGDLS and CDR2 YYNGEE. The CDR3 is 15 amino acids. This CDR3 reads CASSVGNSLGEKLFF. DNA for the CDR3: TGTGCCAGCAGCGTAGGAAACAGTTTGGGTGAAAAACTGTTTTTT.

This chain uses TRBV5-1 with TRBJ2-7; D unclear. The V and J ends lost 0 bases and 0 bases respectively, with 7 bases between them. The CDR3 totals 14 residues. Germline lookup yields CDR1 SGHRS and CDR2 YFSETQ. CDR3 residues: CASSLAATSYEQYF. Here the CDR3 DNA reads TGCGCCAGCAGCTTGGCCGCTACCTCCTACGAGCAGTACTTC. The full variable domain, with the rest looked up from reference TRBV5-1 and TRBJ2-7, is KAGVTQTPRYLIKTRGQQVTLSCSPISGHRSVSWYQQTPGQGLQFLFEYFSETQRNKGNFPGRFSGRQFSNSRSEMNVSTLELGDSALYLCASSLAATSYEQYFGPGTRLTVT.

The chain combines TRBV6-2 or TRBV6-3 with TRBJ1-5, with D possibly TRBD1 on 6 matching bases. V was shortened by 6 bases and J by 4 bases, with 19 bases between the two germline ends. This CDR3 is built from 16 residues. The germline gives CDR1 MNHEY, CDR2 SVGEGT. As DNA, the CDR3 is TGTGCCAGCAGCCGGACAGTACCTGAAATGAATCAGCCCCAGCATTTT. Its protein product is CASSRTVPEMNQPQHF.

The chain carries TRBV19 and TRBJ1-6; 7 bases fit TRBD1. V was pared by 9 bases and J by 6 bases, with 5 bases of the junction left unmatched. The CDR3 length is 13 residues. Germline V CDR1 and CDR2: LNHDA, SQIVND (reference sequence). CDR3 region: CASRDSFNSPLHF. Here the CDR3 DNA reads TGTGCCAGCCGGGACAGCTTTAATTCACCCCTCCACTTT.

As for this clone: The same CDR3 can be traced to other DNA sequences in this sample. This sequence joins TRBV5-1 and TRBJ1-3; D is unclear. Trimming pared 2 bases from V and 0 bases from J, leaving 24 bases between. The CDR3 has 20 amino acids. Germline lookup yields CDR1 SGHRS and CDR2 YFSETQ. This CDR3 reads CASSLVGRGLLLGSGNTIYF. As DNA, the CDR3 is TGCGCCAGCAGCTTAGTGGGAAGAGGACTCCTCTTGGGCTCTGGAAACACCATATATTTT.

The CDR3 bases are TGTGCCATCAGTGAGACGTTAAAAAGAGGGGATCAGCCCCAGCATTTT. Translation: CAISETLKRGDQPQHF. The V call is TRBV10-3, the J call TRBJ1-5; perhaps TRBD1 as D (5 bases). CDR1 ENHRY and CDR2 SYGVKD come from the germline V gene. The CDR3 loop spans 16 amino acids. Between the trimmed V and J ends, which lost 2 bases and 5 bases, there was a span of 16 bases.

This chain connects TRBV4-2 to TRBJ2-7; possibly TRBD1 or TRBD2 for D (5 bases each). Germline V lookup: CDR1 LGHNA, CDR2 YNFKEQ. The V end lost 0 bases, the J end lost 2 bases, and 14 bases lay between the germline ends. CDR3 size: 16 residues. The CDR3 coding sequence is TGTGCCAGCAGCCAAGATTTTTCGGGACCAGCCTACGAGCAGTACTTC. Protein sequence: CASSQDFSGPAYEQYF.

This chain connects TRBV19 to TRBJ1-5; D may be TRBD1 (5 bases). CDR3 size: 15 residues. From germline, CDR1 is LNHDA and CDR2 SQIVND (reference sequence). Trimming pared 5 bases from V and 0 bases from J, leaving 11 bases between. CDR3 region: CASSSGSNSNQPQHF. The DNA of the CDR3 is TGTGCCAGTAGTTCAGGGTCCAATAGCAATCAGCCCCAGCATTTT.

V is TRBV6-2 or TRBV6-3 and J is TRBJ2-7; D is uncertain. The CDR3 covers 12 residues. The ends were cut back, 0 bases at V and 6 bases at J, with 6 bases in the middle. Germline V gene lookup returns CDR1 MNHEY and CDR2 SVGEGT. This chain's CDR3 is CASSYSVAEQYF. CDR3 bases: TGTGCCAGCAGTTACTCGGTCGCCGAGCAGTACTTC.

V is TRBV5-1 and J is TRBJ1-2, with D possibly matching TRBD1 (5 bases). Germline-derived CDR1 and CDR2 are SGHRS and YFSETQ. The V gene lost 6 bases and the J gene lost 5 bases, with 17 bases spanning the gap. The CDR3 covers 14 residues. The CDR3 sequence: CASTPMGDGYGYTF. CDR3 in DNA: TGCGCCAGCACCCCGATGGGGGATGGTTATGGCTACACCTTC.

The CDR3 nucleotides are TGTGCCAGCAGCAACGCCGGGGAGCTGTTTTTT. This translates into CASSNAGELFF. The chain recombines TRBV12-3 or TRBV12-4 with TRBJ2-2; D gene ambiguous. This CDR3 has 11 residues. V lost 6 bases, J lost 6 bases, and 5 bases lay in between.

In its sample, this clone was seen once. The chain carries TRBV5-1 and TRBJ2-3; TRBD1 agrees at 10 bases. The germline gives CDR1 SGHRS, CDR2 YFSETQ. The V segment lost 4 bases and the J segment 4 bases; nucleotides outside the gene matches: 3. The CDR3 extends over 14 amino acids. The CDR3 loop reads CASSQTGGADTQYF. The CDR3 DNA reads TGCGCCAGCAGCCAGACAGGGGGCGCAGATACGCAGTATTTT.

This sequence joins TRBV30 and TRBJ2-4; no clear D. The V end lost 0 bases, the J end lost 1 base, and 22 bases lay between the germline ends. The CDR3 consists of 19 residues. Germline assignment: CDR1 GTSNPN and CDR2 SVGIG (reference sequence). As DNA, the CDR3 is TGTGCCTGGAGTGTCGGCAGGCCAAAGGGCTTACCCGCCAAAAACATTCAGTACTTC. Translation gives CAWSVGRPKGLPAKNIQYF. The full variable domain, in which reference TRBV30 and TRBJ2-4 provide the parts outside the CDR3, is SQTIHQWPATLVQPVGSPLSLECTVEGTSNPNLYWYRQAAGRGLQLLFYSVGIGQISSEVPQNLSASRPQDRQFILSSKKLLLSDSGFYLCAWSVGRPKGLPAKNIQYFGAGTRLSVL.

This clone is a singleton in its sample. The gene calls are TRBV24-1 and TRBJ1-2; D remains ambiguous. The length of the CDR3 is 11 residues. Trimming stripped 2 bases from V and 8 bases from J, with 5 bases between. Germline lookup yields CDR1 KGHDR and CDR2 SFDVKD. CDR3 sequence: CATSDSHGYTF. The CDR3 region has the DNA TGTGCCACCAGTGATTCGCACGGCTACACCTTC.

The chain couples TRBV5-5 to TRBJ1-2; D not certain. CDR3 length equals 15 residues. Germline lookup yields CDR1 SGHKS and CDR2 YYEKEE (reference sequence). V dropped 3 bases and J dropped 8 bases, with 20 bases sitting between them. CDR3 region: CASSSVGGTSEGYTF. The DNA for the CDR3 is TGTGCCAGCAGCTCGGTTGGAGGAACATCGGAGGGCTACACCTTC. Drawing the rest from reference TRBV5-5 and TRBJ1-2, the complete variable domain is DAGVTQSPTHLIKTRGQQVTLRCSPISGHKSVSWYQQVLGQGPQFIFQYYEKEERGRGNFPDRFSARQFPNYSSELNVNALLLGDSALYLCASSSVGGTSEGYTFGSGTRLTVV.

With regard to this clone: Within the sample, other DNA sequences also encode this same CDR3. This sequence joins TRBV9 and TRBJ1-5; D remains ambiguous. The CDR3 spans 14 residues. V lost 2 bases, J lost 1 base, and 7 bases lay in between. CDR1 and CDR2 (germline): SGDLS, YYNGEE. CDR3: CASSVGGSNQPQHF. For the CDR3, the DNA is TGTGCCAGCAGCGTCGGAGGAAGCAATCAGCCCCAGCATTTT.

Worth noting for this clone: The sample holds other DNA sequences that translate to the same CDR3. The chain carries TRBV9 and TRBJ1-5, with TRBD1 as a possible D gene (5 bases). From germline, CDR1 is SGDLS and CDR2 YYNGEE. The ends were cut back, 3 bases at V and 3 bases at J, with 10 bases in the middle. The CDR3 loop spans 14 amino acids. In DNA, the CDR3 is TGTGCCAGCAGCGACGGGACCGCCAATCAGCCCCAGCATTTT. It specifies CASSDGTANQPQHF. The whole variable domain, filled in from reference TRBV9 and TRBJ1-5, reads DSGVTQTPKHLITATGQRVTLRCSPRSGDLSVYWYQQSLDQGLQFLIQYYNGEERAKGNILERFSAQQFPDLHSELNLSSLELGDSALYFCASSDGTANQPQHFGDGTRLSIL.

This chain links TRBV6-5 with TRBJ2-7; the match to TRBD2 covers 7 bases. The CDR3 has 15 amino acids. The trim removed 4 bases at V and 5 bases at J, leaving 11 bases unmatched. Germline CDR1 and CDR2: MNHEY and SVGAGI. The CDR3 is CASSWGGGREDEQYF. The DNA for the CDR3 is TGTGCCAGCAGTTGGGGGGGAGGTAGGGAAGACGAGCAGTACTTC.